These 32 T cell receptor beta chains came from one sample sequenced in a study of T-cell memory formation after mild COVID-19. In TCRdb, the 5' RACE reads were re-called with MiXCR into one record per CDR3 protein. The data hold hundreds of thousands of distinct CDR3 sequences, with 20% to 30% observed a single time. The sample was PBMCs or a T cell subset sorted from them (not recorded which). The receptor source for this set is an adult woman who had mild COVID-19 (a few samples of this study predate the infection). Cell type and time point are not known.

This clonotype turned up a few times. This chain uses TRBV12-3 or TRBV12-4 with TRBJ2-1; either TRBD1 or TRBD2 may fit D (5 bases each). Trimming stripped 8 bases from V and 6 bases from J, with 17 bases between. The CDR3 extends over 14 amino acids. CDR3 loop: CASEHGTSLNEQFF. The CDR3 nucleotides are TGTGCCAGCGAACACGGGACCAGTCTCAATGAGCAGTTCTTC.

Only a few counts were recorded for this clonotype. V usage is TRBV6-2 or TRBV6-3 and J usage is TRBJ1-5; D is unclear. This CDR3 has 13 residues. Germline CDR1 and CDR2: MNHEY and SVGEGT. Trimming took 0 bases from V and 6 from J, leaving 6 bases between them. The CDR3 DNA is TGTGCCAGCAGTTACTCGAGTGGTCAGCCCCAGCATTTT. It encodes CASSYSSGQPQHF.

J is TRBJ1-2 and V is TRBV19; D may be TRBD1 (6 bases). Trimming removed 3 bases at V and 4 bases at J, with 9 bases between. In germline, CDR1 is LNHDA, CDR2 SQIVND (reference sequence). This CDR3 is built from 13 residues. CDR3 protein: CASSITGFYGYTF. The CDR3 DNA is TGTGCCAGTAGTATTACAGGGTTCTATGGCTACACCTTC. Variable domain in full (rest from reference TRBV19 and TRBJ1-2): DGGITQSPKYLFRKEGQNVTLSCEQNLNHDAMYWYRQDPGQGLRLIYYSQIVNDFQKGDIAEGYSVSREKKESFPLTVTSAQKNPTAFYLCASSITGFYGYTFGSGTRLTVV.

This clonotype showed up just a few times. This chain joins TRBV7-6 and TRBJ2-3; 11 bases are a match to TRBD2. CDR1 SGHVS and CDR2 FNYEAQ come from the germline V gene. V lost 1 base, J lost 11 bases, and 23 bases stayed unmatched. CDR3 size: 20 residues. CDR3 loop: CASSLDLAGGKLLIPLGQYF. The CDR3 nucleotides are TGTGCCAGCAGCTTAGATCTAGCGGGGGGAAAACTCCTCATCCCCTTGGGGCAGTATTTT.

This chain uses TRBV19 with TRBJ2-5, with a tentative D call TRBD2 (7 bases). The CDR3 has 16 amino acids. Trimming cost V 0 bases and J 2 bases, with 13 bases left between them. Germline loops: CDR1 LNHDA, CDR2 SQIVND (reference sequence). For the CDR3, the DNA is TGTGCCAGTAGTATAGATTTGCGGGGGCGGCAAGAGACCCAGTACTTC. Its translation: CASSIDLRGRQETQYF.

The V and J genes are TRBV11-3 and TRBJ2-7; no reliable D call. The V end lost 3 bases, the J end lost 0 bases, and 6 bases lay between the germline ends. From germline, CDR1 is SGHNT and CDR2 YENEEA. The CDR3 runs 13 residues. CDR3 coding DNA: TGTGCCAGCAGCTTGTTTAGCTCCTACGAGCAGTACTTC. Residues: CASSLFSSYEQYF.

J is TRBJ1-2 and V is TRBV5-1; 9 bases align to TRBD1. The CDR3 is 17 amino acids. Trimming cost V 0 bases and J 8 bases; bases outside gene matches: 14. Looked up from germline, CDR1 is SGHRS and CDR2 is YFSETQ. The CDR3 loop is CASSLAPPGQGTQGYTF. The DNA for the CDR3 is TGCGCCAGCAGCTTGGCCCCTCCGGGACAGGGCACGCAAGGCTACACCTTC.

The CDR3 DNA is TGTGCCAGCAGTGAGCAACAGGGAAACTGGGTTGGTGAGCAGTTCTTC. It specifies CASSEQQGNWVGEQFF. The rearrangement links TRBV6-4 to TRBJ2-1; D is perhaps TRBD1 (6 bases). Germline V lookup: CDR1 MRHNA, CDR2 SNTAGT. The CDR3 is 16 residues long. V was trimmed by 3 bases and J by 9 bases, leaving 21 bases between them.

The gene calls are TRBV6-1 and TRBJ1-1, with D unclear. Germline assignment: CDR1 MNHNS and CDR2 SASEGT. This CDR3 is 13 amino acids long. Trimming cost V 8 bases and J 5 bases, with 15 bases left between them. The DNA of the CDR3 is TGTGCCAGCTGCCAATATCGGGGAACTGAAGCTTTCTTT. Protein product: CASCQYRGTEAFF.

The chain's CDR3 is CSAGTGYLFGNTEAFF. CDR3 bases: TGCAGCGCTGGGACAGGGTATCTTTTTGGTAACACTGAAGCTTTCTTT. V gene TRBV29-1 combines with J gene TRBJ1-1; 9 bases agree with TRBD1. Trimming took 7 bases from V and 2 from J; bases not matched to a gene: 14. The CDR3 has 16 residues. Germline V gene data show CDR1 as SQVTM and CDR2 as ANQGSEA.

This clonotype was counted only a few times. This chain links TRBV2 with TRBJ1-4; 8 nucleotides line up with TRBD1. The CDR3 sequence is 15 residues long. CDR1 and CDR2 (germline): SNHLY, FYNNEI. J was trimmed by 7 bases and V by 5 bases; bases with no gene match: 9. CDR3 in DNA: TGTGCCAGCAGTCCCCAGGGGGCCCGCAGTGAAAAACTGTTTTTT. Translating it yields CASSPQGARSEKLFF.

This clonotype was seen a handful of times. The CDR3 sequence: CASSFSGGGTDTQYF. The CDR3 DNA reads as TGTGCCAGCAGTTTCAGCGGGGGCGGCACAGATACGCAGTATTTT. The chain is built from TRBV12-3 or TRBV12-4 and TRBJ2-3; TRBD2 aligns across 8 bases. The CDR3 runs to 15 residues. V dropped 3 bases and J dropped 1; count of bases not matched to a gene: 3.

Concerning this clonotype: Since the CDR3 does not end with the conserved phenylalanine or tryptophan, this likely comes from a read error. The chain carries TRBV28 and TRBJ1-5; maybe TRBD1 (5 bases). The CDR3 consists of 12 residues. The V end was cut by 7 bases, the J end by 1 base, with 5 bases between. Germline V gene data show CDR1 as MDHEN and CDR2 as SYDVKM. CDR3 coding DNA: TGTGCCAGCACAGGGAGCAATCAGCCCCAGCATTTG. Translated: CASTGSNQPQHL.

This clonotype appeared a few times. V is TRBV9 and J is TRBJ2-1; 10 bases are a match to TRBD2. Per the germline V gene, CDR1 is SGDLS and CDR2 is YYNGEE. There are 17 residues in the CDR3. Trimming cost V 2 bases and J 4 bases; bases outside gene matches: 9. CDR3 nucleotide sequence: TGTGCCAGCAGCGTGGCTCCCCTACTAGCGGGATACAATGAGCAGTTCTTC. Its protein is CASSVAPLLAGYNEQFF.

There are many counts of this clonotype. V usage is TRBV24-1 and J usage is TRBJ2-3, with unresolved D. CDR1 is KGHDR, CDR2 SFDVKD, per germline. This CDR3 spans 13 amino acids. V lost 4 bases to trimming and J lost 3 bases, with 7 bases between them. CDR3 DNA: TGTGCCACCAGTGAACCGCCTACAGATACGCAGTATTTT. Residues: CATSEPPTDTQYF.

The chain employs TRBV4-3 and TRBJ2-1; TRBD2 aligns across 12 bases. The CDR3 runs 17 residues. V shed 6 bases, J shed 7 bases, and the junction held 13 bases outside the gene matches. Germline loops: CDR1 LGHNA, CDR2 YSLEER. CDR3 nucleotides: TGCGCCAGCAGACCAAGGGAGACTAGCGGGAGTGGAAATGAGCAGTTCTTC. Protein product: CASRPRETSGSGNEQFF.

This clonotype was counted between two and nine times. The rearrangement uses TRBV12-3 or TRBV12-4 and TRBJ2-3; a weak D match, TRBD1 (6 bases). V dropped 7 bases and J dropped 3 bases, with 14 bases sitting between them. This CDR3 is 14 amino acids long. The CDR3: CASMVGHQTDTQYF. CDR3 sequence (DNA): TGTGCCAGCATGGTGGGACACCAAACAGATACGCAGTATTTT.

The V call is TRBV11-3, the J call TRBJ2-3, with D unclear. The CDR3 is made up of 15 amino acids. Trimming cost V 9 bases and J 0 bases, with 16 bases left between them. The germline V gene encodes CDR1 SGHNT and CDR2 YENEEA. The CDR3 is CASVTGHGSTDTQYF. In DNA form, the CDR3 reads TGTGCCAGTGTTACCGGGCATGGGAGCACAGATACGCAGTATTTT.

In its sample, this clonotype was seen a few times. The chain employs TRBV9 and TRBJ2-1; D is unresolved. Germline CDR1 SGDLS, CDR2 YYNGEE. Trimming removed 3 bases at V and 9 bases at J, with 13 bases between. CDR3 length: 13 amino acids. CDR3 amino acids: CASSGGTGFEQFF. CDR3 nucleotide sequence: TGTGCCAGCAGCGGAGGAACCGGTTTTGAGCAGTTCTTC.

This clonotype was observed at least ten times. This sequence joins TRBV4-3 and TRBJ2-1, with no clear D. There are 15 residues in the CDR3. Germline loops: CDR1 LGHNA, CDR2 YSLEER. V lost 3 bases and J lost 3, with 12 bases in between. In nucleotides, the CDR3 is TGCGCCAGCAGCCACCTAGGTTCCTACTACAATGAGCAGTTCTTC. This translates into CASSHLGSYYNEQFF.

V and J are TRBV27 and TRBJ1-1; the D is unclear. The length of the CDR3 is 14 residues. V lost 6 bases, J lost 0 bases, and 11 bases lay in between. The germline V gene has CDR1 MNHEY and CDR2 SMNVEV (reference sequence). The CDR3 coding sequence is TGTGCCAGCAGAGATCTGAGGGTGAACACTGAAGCTTTCTTT. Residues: CASRDLRVNTEAFF.

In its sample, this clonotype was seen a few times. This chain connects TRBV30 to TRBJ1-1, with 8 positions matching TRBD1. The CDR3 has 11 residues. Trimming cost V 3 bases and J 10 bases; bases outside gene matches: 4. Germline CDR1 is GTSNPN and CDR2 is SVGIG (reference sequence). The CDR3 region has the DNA TGTGCCTGGAGGTCCAGGGGGCGAGCTTTCTTT. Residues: CAWRSRGRAFF.

Here the CDR3 reads CASRAGGPQDIQYF. DNA of the CDR3: TGTGCCAGCAGGGCAGGGGGCCCCCAAGACATTCAGTACTTC. The gene calls are TRBV25-1 and TRBJ2-4; 8 positions match TRBD1. Germline trimming cut 6 bases from V and 8 bases from J; bases unmatched to any gene: 9. Germline-derived CDR1 and CDR2 are MGHDK and SYGVNS. There are 14 residues in the CDR3.

CDR3 in amino acids: CATSGDRGSYNEQFF. CDR3 sequence (DNA): TGTGCCACCAGCGGCGACCGGGGAAGCTACAATGAGCAGTTCTTC. The chain has TRBV15 and TRBJ2-1, with D perhaps matching TRBD2 (5 bases). The germline gives CDR1 LNHNV, CDR2 YYDKDF (reference sequence). The CDR3 extends over 15 amino acids. Trimming removed 5 bases at V and 3 bases at J, with 14 bases between.

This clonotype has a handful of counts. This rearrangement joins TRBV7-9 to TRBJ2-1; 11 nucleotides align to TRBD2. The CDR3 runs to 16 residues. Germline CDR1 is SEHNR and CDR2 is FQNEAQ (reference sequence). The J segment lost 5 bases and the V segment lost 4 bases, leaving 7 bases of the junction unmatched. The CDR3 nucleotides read TGTGCCAGCAGCTCATATAGCGGGGGGGGCCACAATGAGCAGTTCTTC. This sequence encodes CASSSYSGGGHNEQFF.

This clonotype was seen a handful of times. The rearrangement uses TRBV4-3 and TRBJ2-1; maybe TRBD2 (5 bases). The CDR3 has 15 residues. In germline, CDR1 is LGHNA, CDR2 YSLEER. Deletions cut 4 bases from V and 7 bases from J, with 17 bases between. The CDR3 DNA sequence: TGCGCCAGCAGCCCCCTCTTAGGAGCGGCAAATGAGCAGTTCTTC. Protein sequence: CASSPLLGAANEQFF.

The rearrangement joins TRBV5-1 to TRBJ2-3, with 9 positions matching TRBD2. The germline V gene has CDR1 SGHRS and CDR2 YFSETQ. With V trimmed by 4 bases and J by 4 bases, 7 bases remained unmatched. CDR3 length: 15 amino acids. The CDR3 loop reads CASSPGSGSSDTQYF. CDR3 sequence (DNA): TGCGCCAGCAGCCCGGGTAGCGGGAGTTCAGATACGCAGTATTTT. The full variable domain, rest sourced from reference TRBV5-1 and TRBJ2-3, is KAGVTQTPRYLIKTRGQQVTLSCSPISGHRSVSWYQQTPGQGLQFLFEYFSETQRNKGNFPGRFSGRQFSNSRSEMNVSTLELGDSALYLCASSPGSGSSDTQYFGPGTRLTVL.

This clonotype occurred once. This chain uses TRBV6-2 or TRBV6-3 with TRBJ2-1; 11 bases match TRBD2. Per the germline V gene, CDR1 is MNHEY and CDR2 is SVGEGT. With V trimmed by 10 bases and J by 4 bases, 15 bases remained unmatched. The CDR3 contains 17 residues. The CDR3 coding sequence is TGTGCCATCTCTACCATGACTAGCGGGACTTATTACAATGAGCAGTTCTTC. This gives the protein CAISTMTSGTYYNEQFF.

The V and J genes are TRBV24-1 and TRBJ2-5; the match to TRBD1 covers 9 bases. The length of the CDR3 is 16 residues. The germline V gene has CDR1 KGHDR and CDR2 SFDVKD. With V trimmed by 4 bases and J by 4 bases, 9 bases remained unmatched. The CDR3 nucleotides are TGTGCCACCAGTGAGTCCGGGACAGGGAGTGGAGAGACCCAGTACTTC. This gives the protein CATSESGTGSGETQYF.

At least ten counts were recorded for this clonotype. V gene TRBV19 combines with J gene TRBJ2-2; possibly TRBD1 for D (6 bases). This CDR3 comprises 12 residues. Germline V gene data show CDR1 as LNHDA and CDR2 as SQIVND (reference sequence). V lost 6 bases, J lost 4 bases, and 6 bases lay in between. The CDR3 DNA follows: TGTGCCAGTAGGGGGGCCACCGGGGAGCTGTTTTTT. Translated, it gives CASRGATGELFF. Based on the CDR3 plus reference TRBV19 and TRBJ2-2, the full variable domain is DGGITQSPKYLFRKEGQNVTLSCEQNLNHDAMYWYRQDPGQGLRLIYYSQIVNDFQKGDIAEGYSVSREKKESFPLTVTSAQKNPTAFYLCASRGATGELFFGEGSRLTVL.

CDR3 residues: CASSQETGNTGELFF. The CDR3 nucleotides are TGCGCCAGCAGCCAAGAGACAGGGAACACCGGGGAGCTGTTTTTT. The chain is built from TRBV4-1 and TRBJ2-2, with a tentative D call TRBD1 (6 bases). CDR1 is MGHRA, CDR2 YSYEKL, per germline. The CDR3 totals 15 residues. Trimming removed 0 bases from V and 1 base from J, with 6 bases in between.

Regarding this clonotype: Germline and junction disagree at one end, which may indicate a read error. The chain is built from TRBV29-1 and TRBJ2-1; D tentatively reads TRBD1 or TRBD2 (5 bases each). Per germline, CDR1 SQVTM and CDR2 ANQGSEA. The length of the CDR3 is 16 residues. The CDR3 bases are TGCAGCGTTCGTCAGGGAACCTCCCGTGACTACAATGAGCAGTTCTTT. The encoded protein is CSVRQGTSRDYNEQFF.